This entry is about one T cell receptor beta chain. The antigen remains undetermined. This sample was taken from a study of T cell responses to AZD1222 COVID-19 vaccine. About the research overall: Recipients boosted at about 4 weeks or about 12 weeks are pooled. Study-level findings and limits: The study sampled repertoires only after the peak T cell response. Spike-specific TCR depth and breadth grew after two AZD1222 doses. Just a handful of AZD1222 recipients tested seropositive at baseline.

The table came from immunoSEQ multiplex PCR; TCRdb's copy has only in-frame clones and leaves some out. The profile covers about 130,000 clones, with 75% to 90% appearing a single time and over 3.5% taken by the ten largest. CDR3 length: 20 residues. Trimming at V came to 0 bases and at J to 6 bases, leaving 20 bases not matched to a gene. The germline gives CDR1 SGHRS, CDR2 YFSETQ. The specimen was peripheral blood, collected on day 0 of AZD1222 vaccination. The rearrangement uses TRBV5-1 and TRBJ2-1; 8 nucleotides line up with TRBD1. The TCR comes from an adult in good health. DNA for the CDR3: TGCGCCAGCAGCTTGGCGAGTACCGCTTCCAGGACAGGGTGGACCAATGAGCAGTTCTTC. Translation: CASSLASTASRTGWTNEQFF.